This section outlines one T cell receptor (beta chain) sequence together with its context. Trimming cost V 4 bases and J 5 bases; bases outside gene matches: 11. Germline assignment: CDR1 MGHRA and CDR2 YSYEKL. The CDR3 consists of 17 residues. The data derive from a study of blood T cell repertoires in COVID-19. Study information: Samples came from the United States, Italy and Spain, spanning acute and convalescent COVID-19. The cDNA or gDNA used as material had been derived from T cells, B-cell-depleted T cells, or PBMCs.

In the authors' workflow: Estimates of nucleated cell counts were drawn from the amplification of reference gene primers. Generated by immunoSEQ multiplex PCR, the TCRdb table keeps only in-frame clones and is missing some. That table is the source of V, J and clone size, and D and trimming were worked out from the DNA. The repertoire includes approximately 470,000 clones, approximately 83% of them detected once, and 3% to 3.5% sits in the top ten. Sequences were obtained from peripheral blood. The TCR originated in a human donor in a cohort sampled during active COVID-19. The rearrangement links TRBV4-1 to TRBJ2-1; 10 positions agree with TRBD2. This CDR3 is CASSRNPQREGHNEQFF. The DNA of the CDR3 is TGCGCCAGCAGCCGGAACCCTCAGCGGGAGGGCCACAATGAGCAGTTCTTC.